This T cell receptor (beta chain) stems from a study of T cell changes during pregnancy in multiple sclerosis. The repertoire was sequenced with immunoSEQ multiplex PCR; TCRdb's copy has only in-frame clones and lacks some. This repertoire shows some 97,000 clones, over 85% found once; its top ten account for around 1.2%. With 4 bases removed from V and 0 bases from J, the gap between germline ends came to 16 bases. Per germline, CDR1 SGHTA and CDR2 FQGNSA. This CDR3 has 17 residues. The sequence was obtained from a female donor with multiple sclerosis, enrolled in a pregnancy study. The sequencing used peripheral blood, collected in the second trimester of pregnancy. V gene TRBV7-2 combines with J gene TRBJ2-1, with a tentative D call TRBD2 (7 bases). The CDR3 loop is CASSSGRGPGSYNEQFF. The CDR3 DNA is TGTGCCAGCAGCTCGGGGCGGGGGCCGGGCTCCTACAATGAGCAGTTCTTC.